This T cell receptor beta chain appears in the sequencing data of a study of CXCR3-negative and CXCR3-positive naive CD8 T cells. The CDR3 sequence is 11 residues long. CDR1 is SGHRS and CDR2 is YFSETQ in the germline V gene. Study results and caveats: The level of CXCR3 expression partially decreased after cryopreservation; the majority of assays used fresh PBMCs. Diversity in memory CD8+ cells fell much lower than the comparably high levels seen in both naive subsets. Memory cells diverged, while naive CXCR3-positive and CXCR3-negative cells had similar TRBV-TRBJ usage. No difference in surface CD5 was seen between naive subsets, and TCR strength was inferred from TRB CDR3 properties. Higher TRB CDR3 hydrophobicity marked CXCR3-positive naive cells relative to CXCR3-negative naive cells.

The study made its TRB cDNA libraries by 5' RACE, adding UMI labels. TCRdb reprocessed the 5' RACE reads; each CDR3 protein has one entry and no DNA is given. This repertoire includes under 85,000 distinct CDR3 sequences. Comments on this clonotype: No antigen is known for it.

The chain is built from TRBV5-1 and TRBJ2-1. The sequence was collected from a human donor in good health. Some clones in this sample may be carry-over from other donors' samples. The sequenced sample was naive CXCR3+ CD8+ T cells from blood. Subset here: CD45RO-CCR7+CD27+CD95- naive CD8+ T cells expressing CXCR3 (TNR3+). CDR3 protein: CPSSYRYEQFF.